This entry concerns a single T cell receptor beta chain. The sample belongs to a study of CD8 T cells in Susac syndrome. An input of roughly 0.5 to 1 ug of RNA was subjected to reverse transcription using random hexamers. TCRdb itself ran the immunoSEQ multiplex PCR reads through MiXCR, one entry per CDR3 protein. This sample has under 150,000 distinct CDR3 sequences, with over 80% found just once. High-throughput TCR beta sequencing covered peripheral CD8+ and CD4+ T cells. V lost 2 bases and J 1 base, leaving 14 bases between the germline ends. The CDR3 consists of 16 residues. Per the germline V gene, CDR1 is DFQATT and CDR2 is SNEGSKA (reference sequence).

The sequence came from a human donor with multiple sclerosis. The chain links TRBV20-1 to TRBJ2-2; D call uncertain. Input material: CD8+ T cells from PBMCs. CDR3 DNA: TGCAGTGCTAGACTCCCCGGAGTGTGGAACACCGGGGAGCTGTTTTTT. Translating it yields CSARLPGVWNTGELFF.